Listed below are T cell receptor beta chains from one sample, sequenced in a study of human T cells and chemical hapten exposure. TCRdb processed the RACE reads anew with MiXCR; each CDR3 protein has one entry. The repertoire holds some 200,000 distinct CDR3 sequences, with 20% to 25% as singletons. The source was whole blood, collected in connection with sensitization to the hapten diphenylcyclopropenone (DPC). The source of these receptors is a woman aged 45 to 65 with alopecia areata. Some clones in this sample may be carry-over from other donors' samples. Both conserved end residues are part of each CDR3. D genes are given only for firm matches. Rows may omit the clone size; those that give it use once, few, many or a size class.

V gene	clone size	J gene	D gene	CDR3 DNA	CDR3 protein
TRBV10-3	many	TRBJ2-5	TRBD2	TGTGCCATCAGTCTACTAGCGGGAGAGTTCCAAGAGACCCAGTACTTC	CAISLLAGEFQETQYF
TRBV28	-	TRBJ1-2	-	TGTGCCAGCAGTGCGACAGACAAGTCCTATGGCTACACCTTC	CASSATDKSYGYTF
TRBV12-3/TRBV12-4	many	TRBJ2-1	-	TGTGCCAGCAGTCGAACCCGGGACCGTAGCTCCTACAATGAGCAGTTCTTC	CASSRTRDRSSYNEQFF
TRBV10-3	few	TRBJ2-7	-	TGTGCCATCAGTGATCCCAACAGGGCCTCCATGCCCTACGAGCAGTACTTC	CAISDPNRASMPYEQYF
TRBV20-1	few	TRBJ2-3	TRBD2	TGCAGTGCTAGAGGGGTAGCGGGAGTGGGAGATACGCAGTATTTT	CSARGVAGVGDTQYF
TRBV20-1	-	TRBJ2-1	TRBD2	TGCAGTGCTTCGAAGGGACTAGCGGACTACAATGAGCAGTTCTTC	CSASKGLADYNEQFF
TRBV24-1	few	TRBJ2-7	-	TGTGCCACCAGTGATCCTCCTTATAACGAGCAGTACTTC	CATSDPPYNEQYF
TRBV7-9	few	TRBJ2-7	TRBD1	TGTGCCAGCAGCTCCCGGACAGGTCTCTCCTACGAGCAGTACTTC	CASSSRTGLSYEQYF
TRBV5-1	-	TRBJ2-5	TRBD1	TGCGCCAGCAGCCTCACCGCCGGGACAGGGTTTCAAGAGACCCAGTACTTC	CASSLTAGTGFQETQYF
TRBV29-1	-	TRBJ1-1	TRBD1	TGCAGCGTTGGGGACAGGGGTATGAACACTGAAGCTTTCTTT	CSVGDRGMNTEAFF
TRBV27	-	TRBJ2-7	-	TGTGCCAGGGGTCCGTCCTACGAGCAGTACTTC	CARGPSYEQYF
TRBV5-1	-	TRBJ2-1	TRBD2	TGCGCCAGCAAGGCGGGAGGGAACAATGAGCAGTTCTTC	CASKAGGNNEQFF
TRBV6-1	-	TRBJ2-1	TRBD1	TGTGCCAGCACTCCCGGGACAGGGGGCAAGGGTGAGCAGTTCTTC	CASTPGTGGKGEQFF
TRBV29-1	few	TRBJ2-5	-	TGCAGCGTTGATGAGGAGACCCAGTACTTC	CSVDEETQYF
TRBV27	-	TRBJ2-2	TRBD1	TGTGCCAGCCGCCCTGGGACAGGGAACACCGGGGAGCTGTTTTTT	CASRPGTGNTGELFF
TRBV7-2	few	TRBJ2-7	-	TGTGCCAGCAGCTTAGGATCGACCGCCAGCTCCTACGAGCAGTACTTC	CASSLGSTASSYEQYF
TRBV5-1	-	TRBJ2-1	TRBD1	TGCGCCAGCAGCCACCGGACAGGGAGCCACAATGAGCAGTTCTTC	CASSHRTGSHNEQFF
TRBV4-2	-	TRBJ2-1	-	TGTGCCAGCAGCAAAGTGGGGGGCAGGTTGGGTGAGCAGTTCTTC	CASSKVGGRLGEQFF
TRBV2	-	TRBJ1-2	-	TGTGCCAGCTATACTATCCCGGGGGAGTCTGGCTACACCTTC	CASYTIPGESGYTF
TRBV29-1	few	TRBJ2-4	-	TGCAGCGTTGATTGGTACAGGGGAGGAAACATTCAGTACTTC	CSVDWYRGGNIQYF
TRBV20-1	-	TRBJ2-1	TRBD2	TGCAGTGCTAGCGAGGGCGGGAGGGCCGGGAATGAGCAGTTCTTC	CSASEGGRAGNEQFF
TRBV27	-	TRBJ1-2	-	TGTGCCAGCAGTCCCCGAGAGGGGGATGGCTACACCTTC	CASSPREGDGYTF